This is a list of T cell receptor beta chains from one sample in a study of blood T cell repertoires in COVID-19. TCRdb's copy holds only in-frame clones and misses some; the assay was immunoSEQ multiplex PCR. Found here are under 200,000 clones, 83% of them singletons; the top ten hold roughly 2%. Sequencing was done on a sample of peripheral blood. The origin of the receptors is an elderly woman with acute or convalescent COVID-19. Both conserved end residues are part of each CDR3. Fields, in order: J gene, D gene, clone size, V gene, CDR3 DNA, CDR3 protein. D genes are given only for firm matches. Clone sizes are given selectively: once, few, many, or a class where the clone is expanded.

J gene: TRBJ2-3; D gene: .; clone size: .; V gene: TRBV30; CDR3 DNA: TGTGCCTGGAACCTAGGGGGTCGCACAGATACGCAGTATTTT; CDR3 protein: CAWNLGGRTDTQYF
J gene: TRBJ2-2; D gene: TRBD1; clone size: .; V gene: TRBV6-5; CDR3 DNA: TGTGCCAGCAGTCGCAGGGGGCGCCGGGAGCTGTTTTTT; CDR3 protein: CASSRRGRRELFF
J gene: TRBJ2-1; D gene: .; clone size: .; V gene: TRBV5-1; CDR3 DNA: TGCGCCAGCAGCGCACTCAGGGCGTATTCGAATGAGCAGTTCTTC; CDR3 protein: CASSALRAYSNEQFF
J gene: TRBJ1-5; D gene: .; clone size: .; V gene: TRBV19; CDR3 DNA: TGTGCCAGTAGTATAGTTGCAGGGGATCAGCCCCAGCATTTT; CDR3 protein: CASSIVAGDQPQHF
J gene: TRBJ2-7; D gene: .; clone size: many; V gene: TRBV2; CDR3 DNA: TGTGCCAGCAGTCGTCAGAACGAGCAGTACTTC; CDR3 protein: CASSRQNEQYF
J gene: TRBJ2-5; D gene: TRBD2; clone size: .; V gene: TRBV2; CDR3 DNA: TGTGCCAGCAGTGTCCTAGCGGGAGTTCAAGAGACCCAGTACTTC; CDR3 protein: CASSVLAGVQETQYF
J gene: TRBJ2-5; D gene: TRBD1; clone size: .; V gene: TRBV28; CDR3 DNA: TGTGCCAGCAGTTCCACAGGGGGTCCCCTACAAGAGACCCAGTACTTC; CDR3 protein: CASSSTGGPLQETQYF
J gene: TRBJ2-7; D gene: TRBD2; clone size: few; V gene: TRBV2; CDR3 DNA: TGTGCCAGCAGTGAAGAGCGGGGCAGCTCCTACGAGCAGTACTTC; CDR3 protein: CASSEERGSSYEQYF
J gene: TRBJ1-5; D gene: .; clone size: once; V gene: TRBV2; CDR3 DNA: TGTGCCAGCAGCGGTACAGGGTTTCAGCCCCAGCATTTT; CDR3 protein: CASSGTGFQPQHF
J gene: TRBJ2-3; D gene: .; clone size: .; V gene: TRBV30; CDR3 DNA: TGTGCCTGGAGGGCCCCGGGGTCAGATACGCAGTATTTT; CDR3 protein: CAWRAPGSDTQYF
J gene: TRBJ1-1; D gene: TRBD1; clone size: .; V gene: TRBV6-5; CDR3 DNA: TGTGCCAGCAGTTATGACAGGGTGAACACTGAAGCTTTCTTT; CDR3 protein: CASSYDRVNTEAFF
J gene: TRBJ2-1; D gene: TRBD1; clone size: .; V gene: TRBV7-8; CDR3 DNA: TGTGCCAGCAGTTTCGCGGGACAGGGGAGCAATGAGCAGTTCTTC; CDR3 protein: CASSFAGQGSNEQFF
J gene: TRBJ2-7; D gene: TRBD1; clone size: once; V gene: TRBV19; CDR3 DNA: TGTGCCAGTAGTACCCACAGGACAGGGTCGGGCTACGAGCAGTACTTC; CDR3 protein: CASSTHRTGSGYEQYF
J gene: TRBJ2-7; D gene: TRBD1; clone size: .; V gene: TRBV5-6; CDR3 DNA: TGTGCCAGCAGCTTGGTGAGGACAGGGAACCACGAGCAGTACTTC; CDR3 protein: CASSLVRTGNHEQYF
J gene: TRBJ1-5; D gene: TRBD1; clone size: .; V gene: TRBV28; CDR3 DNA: TGTGCCAGCAGTTTGTTGTCCGACAGGGACCGGCCCCAGCATTTT; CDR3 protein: CASSLLSDRDRPQHF
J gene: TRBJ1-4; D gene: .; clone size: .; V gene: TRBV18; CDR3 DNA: TGTGCCAGCTCACCACCCACAGAGGGAATCAGAAATGAAAAACTGTTTTTT; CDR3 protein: CASSPPTEGIRNEKLFF
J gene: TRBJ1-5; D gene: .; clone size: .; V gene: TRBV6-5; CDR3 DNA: TGTGCCAGCAGTTACTCGAGTCAGGGTCAGCCCCAGCATTTT; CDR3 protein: CASSYSSQGQPQHF
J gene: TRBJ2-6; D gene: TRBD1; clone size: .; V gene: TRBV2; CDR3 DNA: TGTGCCAGCAGTGATGAGGGGGCGCCGGTAGTCTCTGGGGCCAACGTCCTGACTTTC; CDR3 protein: CASSDEGAPVVSGANVLTF
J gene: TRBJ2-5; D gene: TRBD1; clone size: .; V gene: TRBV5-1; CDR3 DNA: TGCGCCAGCGGGGACAGGGTGGAGGAGACCCAGTACTTC; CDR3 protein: CASGDRVEETQYF
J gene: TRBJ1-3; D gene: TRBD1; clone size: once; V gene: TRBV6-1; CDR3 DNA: TGTGCCAGCAGCGGACAGGGCATGCGAAACACCATATATTTT; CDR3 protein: CASSGQGMRNTIYF
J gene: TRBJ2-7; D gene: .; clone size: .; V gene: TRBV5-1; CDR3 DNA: TGCGCCAGCAGCTTGGACGGAGGGCTCGAGCAGTACTTC; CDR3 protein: CASSLDGGLEQYF
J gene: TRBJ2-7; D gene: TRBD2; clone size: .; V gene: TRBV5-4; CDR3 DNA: TGTGCCAGCAGCAGACCTAGCGGCAGCTCCTACGAGCAGTACTTC; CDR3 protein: CASSRPSGSSYEQYF
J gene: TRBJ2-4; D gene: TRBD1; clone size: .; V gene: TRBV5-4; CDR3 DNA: TGTGCCAGCAGCTCCGACAGGGCCTTACCCAAAAACATTCAGTACTTC; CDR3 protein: CASSSDRALPKNIQYF
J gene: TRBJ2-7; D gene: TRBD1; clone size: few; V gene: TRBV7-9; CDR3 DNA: TGTGCCAGCAGCTTAATCCAGACAGGGGGCGGGTACGAGCAGTACTTC; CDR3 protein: CASSLIQTGGGYEQYF
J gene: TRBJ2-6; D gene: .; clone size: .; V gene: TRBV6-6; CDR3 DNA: TGTGCCAGCAGTCCCGCTAGGGGGGGCGGGCCCTCTGGGGCCAACGTCCTGACTTTC; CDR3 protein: CASSPARGGGPSGANVLTF
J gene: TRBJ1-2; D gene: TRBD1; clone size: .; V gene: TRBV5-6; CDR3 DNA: TGTGCCAGCAGCTTTAACAGGGGGCTGGATGGCTACACCTTC; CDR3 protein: CASSFNRGLDGYTF